Presented here are 26 T cell receptor beta chains from one specimen sequenced in a study of T cell responses to AZD1222 COVID-19 vaccine. Sequenced by immunoSEQ multiplex PCR; TCRdb stores in-frame clones only, minus some. The sample yields some 150,000 clones, approximately 90% seen once. The specimen was peripheral blood, collected after recovery from COVID-19. The receptors originated from an adult who had recovered from COVID-19.

The chain links TRBV4-3 to TRBJ1-6; possibly TRBD1 for D (6 bases). The CDR3 covers 20 residues. The germline CDR1 and CDR2 sequences are LGHNA and YSLEER. V shed 0 bases and J shed 1 base, with 19 bases lying between them. Here the CDR3 reads CASSQDTYGGAGSYNSPLHF. The CDR3 DNA reads TGCGCCAGCAGCCAAGATACGTACGGGGGCGCAGGTTCCTATAATTCACCCCTCCACTTT.

The chain has TRBV7-2 and TRBJ2-2; D might be TRBD1 (7 bases). Germline V CDR1 and CDR2: SGHTA, FQGNSA. The CDR3 has 16 residues. Trimming cost V 3 bases and J 1 base, with 12 bases left between them. CDR3 region: CASSFAGQMNTGELFF. In DNA, the CDR3 is TGTGCCAGCAGCTTCGCGGGACAGATGAACACCGGGGAGCTGTTTTTT.

This clone has only a few counts. J is TRBJ1-4 and V is TRBV9; TRBD1 aligns across 8 bases. CDR1 is SGDLS, CDR2 YYNGEE, per germline. With 2 bases clipped from V and 1 base from J, the junction kept 1 base outside the gene matches. The CDR3 spans 15 residues. This CDR3 is CASSVGQGTNEKLFF. The CDR3 nucleotides read TGTGCCAGCAGCGTTGGACAGGGAACTAATGAAAAACTGTTTTTT.

As for this clone: Additional DNA sequences in this sample encode the identical CDR3. CDR3 residues: CASSLGLQETQYF. As DNA, the CDR3 is TGCGCCAGCAGCTTGGGGCTCCAAGAGACCCAGTACTTC. The J gene is TRBJ2-5, the V gene TRBV5-1; the D is unclear. Trimming pared 0 bases from V and 1 base from J, leaving 4 bases between. From germline, CDR1 is SGHRS and CDR2 YFSETQ. The CDR3 covers 13 residues. The variable domain in full, completed from reference TRBV5-1 and TRBJ2-5, reads KAGVTQTPRYLIKTRGQQVTLSCSPISGHRSVSWYQQTPGQGLQFLFEYFSETQRNKGNFPGRFSGRQFSNSRSEMNVSTLELGDSALYLCASSLGLQETQYFGPGTRLLVL.

The chain has TRBV10-2 and TRBJ2-2, with 11 bases that match TRBD2. Germline loops: CDR1 WSHSY, CDR2 SAAADI. The CDR3 spans 16 residues. J was trimmed by 4 bases and V by 4 bases; bases with no gene match: 5. This CDR3 is CASSALAGEFTGELFF. The CDR3 DNA sequence: TGCGCCAGCAGTGCACTAGCGGGAGAGTTCACCGGGGAGCTGTTTTTT.

In this sample, this clone turned up once. The rearrangement links TRBV5-1 to TRBJ1-2; D may be TRBD1 (5 bases). Trimming stripped 4 bases from V and 6 bases from J, with 22 bases between. Germline CDR1 is SGHRS and CDR2 is YFSETQ. The CDR3 runs to 16 residues. CDR3 in DNA: TGCGCCAGCAGCATACACCCGACGGGGGTGAGGAATGGCTACACCTTC. It yields the protein CASSIHPTGVRNGYTF. The whole variable domain, remainder taken from reference TRBV5-1 and TRBJ1-2, is KAGVTQTPRYLIKTRGQQVTLSCSPISGHRSVSWYQQTPGQGLQFLFEYFSETQRNKGNFPGRFSGRQFSNSRSEMNVSTLELGDSALYLCASSIHPTGVRNGYTFGSGTRLTVV.

The chain combines TRBV15 with TRBJ2-1, with D tentatively TRBD2 (7 bases). Germline V CDR1 and CDR2: LNHNV, YYDKDF (reference sequence). V lost 8 bases and J lost 7, with 15 bases in between. The CDR3 extends over 13 amino acids. The CDR3 DNA sequence: TGTGCCACCGAGAGGGGGAGGGAGAATGAGCAGTTCTTC. This sequence encodes CATERGRENEQFF.

Only one count was recorded for this clone. V and J are TRBV27 and TRBJ1-1; tentatively, D is TRBD1 (5 bases). CDR1 and CDR2 (germline): MNHEY, SMNVEV (reference sequence). CDR3 length equals 15 residues. Trimming took 4 bases from V and 5 from J, leaving 17 bases between them. The CDR3 loop is CASSSPGLKGTEAFF. CDR3 nucleotide sequence: TGTGCCAGCAGTTCCCCGGGGCTAAAGGGGACTGAAGCTTTCTTT.

The chain carries TRBV19 and TRBJ1-5, with 7 bases matching TRBD1. V lost 6 bases to trimming and J lost 6 bases; unmatched junction nucleotides: 8. Germline-derived CDR1 and CDR2 are LNHDA and SQIVND (reference sequence). The CDR3 runs to 14 residues. The CDR3 bases are TGTGCCAGTAGGAAACAGGGGCCCGTTCAGCCCCAGCATTTT. Its protein product is CASRKQGPVQPQHF. The full variable domain, completed using reference TRBV19 and TRBJ1-5, is DGGITQSPKYLFRKEGQNVTLSCEQNLNHDAMYWYRQDPGQGLRLIYYSQIVNDFQKGDIAEGYSVSREKKESFPLTVTSAQKNPTAFYLCASRKQGPVQPQHFGDGTRLSIL.

The table lists this clone with a count of one. The chain employs TRBV19 and TRBJ1-1, with D hard to call. V gave up 2 bases and J gave up 0 bases, with 4 bases separating them. The CDR3 has 13 residues. Germline assignment: CDR1 LNHDA and CDR2 SQIVND (reference sequence). The CDR3 nucleotides are TGTGCCAGTAGTATAAGTCTGAACACTGAAGCTTTCTTT. Translation: CASSISLNTEAFF.

The chain joins TRBV19 to TRBJ2-2; D is possibly TRBD2 (5 bases). This CDR3 has 15 residues. Germline CDR1 and CDR2: LNHDA and SQIVND (reference sequence). V gave up 6 bases and J gave up 2 bases, with 13 bases separating them. The CDR3 coding sequence is TGTGCCAGTAGGGAGACTACACTTAACACCGGGGAGCTGTTTTTT. Protein sequence: CASRETTLNTGELFF. Full variable domain (rest looked up from reference TRBV19 and TRBJ2-2): DGGITQSPKYLFRKEGQNVTLSCEQNLNHDAMYWYRQDPGQGLRLIYYSQIVNDFQKGDIAEGYSVSREKKESFPLTVTSAQKNPTAFYLCASRETTLNTGELFFGEGSRLTVL.

The V gene is TRBV10-3, the J gene TRBJ2-7, with D possibly matching TRBD2 (5 bases). This CDR3 has 17 amino acids. V was pared by 10 bases and J by 4 bases, with 29 bases between. Germline V CDR1 and CDR2: ENHRY, SYGVKD. CDR3: CATKNRDSGPVGYEQYF. The DNA for the CDR3 is TGTGCCACCAAGAACCGGGATTCCGGTCCCGTAGGGTACGAGCAGTACTTC.

This chain connects TRBV27 to TRBJ2-7; no definite D call. V dropped 5 bases and J dropped 2 bases, with 13 bases sitting between them. Germline V CDR1 and CDR2: MNHEY, SMNVEV (reference sequence). The CDR3 has 14 amino acids. This chain's CDR3 is CASSPLGFAYEQYF. Here the CDR3 DNA reads TGTGCCAGCAGTCCCCTCGGGTTTGCCTACGAGCAGTACTTC.

The chain combines TRBV6-2 or TRBV6-3 with TRBJ2-7; the match to TRBD2 covers 7 bases. The CDR3 loop spans 14 amino acids. Germline V CDR1 and CDR2: MNHEY, SVGEGT. With V trimmed by 3 bases and J by 6 bases, 8 bases remained unmatched. In DNA, the CDR3 is TGTGCCAGCAGTTATAATTGGGCGGGAGCCGAGCAGTACTTC. Its translation: CASSYNWAGAEQYF.

This clone was observed once. The V gene is TRBV7-8, the J gene TRBJ1-1; no definite D call. Germline CDR1 and CDR2: SGHVS and FQNEAQ. This CDR3 is built from 14 residues. The ends were cut back, 5 bases at V and 0 bases at J, with 10 bases in the middle. The CDR3 sequence: CASSTQAVNTEAFF. Here the CDR3 DNA reads TGTGCCAGCAGCACCCAGGCGGTGAACACTGAAGCTTTCTTT.

V is TRBV18 and J is TRBJ2-5; weak D call: TRBD2 (6 bases). This CDR3 comprises 15 residues. V was cut by 6 bases and J by 1 base, with 15 bases left in between. CDR1 KGHSH and CDR2 LQKENI come from the germline V gene. In DNA form, the CDR3 reads TGTGCCAGCTCTTCCCAGGGAGGCCTCCAAGAGACCCAGTACTTC. Its translation: CASSSQGGLQETQYF.

V and J are TRBV7-8 and TRBJ1-3; weak D call: TRBD1 (5 bases). The CDR3 contains 15 residues. Per the germline V gene, CDR1 is SGHVS and CDR2 is FQNEAQ. V shed 1 base and J shed 4 bases, with 11 bases lying between them. For the CDR3, the DNA is TGTGCCAGCAGCTTAGGAGGGGTGGGAGGAAACACCATATATTTT. It encodes CASSLGGVGGNTIYF.

The chain recombines TRBV28 with TRBJ2-7, with 9 bases lining up with TRBD2. The germline V gene has CDR1 MDHEN and CDR2 SYDVKM. The CDR3 loop spans 14 amino acids. V lost 8 bases to trimming and J lost 0 bases; unmatched junction nucleotides: 5. The CDR3 region is CASCSGSNSYEQYF. The DNA of the CDR3 is TGTGCCAGCTGTAGCGGGAGCAACTCCTACGAGCAGTACTTC.

This sequence joins TRBV10-3 and TRBJ1-4, with TRBD1 matching 8 bases. Per the germline V gene, CDR1 is ENHRY and CDR2 is SYGVKD. The CDR3 extends over 15 amino acids. V was clipped by 6 bases and J by 1 base; unmatched bases: 4. The CDR3 coding sequence is TGTGCCATCAGCACAGGGGGTAGAACTAATGAAAAACTGTTTTTT. It encodes CAISTGGRTNEKLFF.

This clone was counted a single time. The chain joins TRBV6-5 to TRBJ2-7; 10 bases line up with TRBD1. The ends lost 0 bases at V and 4 bases at J; junction bases unmatched: 6. The germline V gene has CDR1 MNHEY and CDR2 SVGAGI. This CDR3 is 16 amino acids long. CDR3 DNA sequence: TGTGCCAGCAGTTACTCGACAGGGGGCGATGGTTACGAGCAGTACTTC. This translates into CASSYSTGGDGYEQYF.

The chain joins TRBV7-2 to TRBJ1-5; TRBD1 matches at 7 bases. The trim removed 1 base at V and 6 bases at J, leaving 6 bases unmatched. The CDR3 sequence is 15 residues long. From germline, CDR1 is SGHTA and CDR2 FQGNSA. CDR3 loop: CASSLGQGELQPQHF. The CDR3 DNA sequence: TGTGCCAGCAGCTTAGGACAGGGCGAGCTTCAGCCCCAGCATTTT. The entire variable domain, with the rest obtained from reference TRBV7-2 and TRBJ1-5, is as follows: GAGVSQSPSNKVTEKGKDVELRCDPISGHTALYWYRQSLGQGLEFLIYFQGNSAPDKSGLPSDRFSAERTGGSVSTLTIQRTQQEDSAVYLCASSLGQGELQPQHFGDGTRLSIL.

The V and J genes are TRBV10-2 and TRBJ2-7; D not certain. This CDR3 comprises 16 residues. V was pared by 2 bases and J by 4 bases, with 18 bases between. The V gene's germline CDR1 is WSHSY and CDR2 SAAADI. The CDR3 reads CASSEAPGIQGYEQYF. The CDR3 nucleotides read TGCGCCAGCAGTGAGGCCCCCGGAATTCAAGGGTACGAGCAGTACTTC.

V and J are TRBV4-3 and TRBJ2-5, with TRBD1 matching 8 bases. CDR1 and CDR2 (germline): LGHNA, YSLEER. This CDR3 spans 16 amino acids. V shed 0 bases and J 5 bases; nucleotides not matched to a gene: 8. The CDR3 spells CASSQEGGRGHETQYF. CDR3 DNA: TGCGCCAGCAGCCAAGAAGGGGGCAGGGGGCATGAGACCCAGTACTTC.

The chain uses TRBV2 and TRBJ2-7; unclear D gene. This CDR3 contains 14 residues. Trimming took off 1 base at V and 3 bases at J, with 10 bases between the two ends. Germline V CDR1 and CDR2: SNHLY, FYNNEI. The CDR3 DNA reads as TGTGCCAGCAGTGAAGGAGTCTTCTACTACGAGCAGTACTTC. Its protein is CASSEGVFYYEQYF.

The chain uses TRBV24-1 and TRBJ2-1, with 7 bases identical to TRBD2. Germline CDR1 reads KGHDR; CDR2 reads SFDVKD. V trimming: 1 base; J trimming: 2 bases; junction bases outside the gene matches: 7. The length of the CDR3 is 17 residues. The CDR3, as DNA: TGTGCCACCAGTGATTTCTACGGCGGGGGTACCTACAATGAGCAGTTCTTC. Protein: CATSDFYGGGTYNEQFF.

The chain joins TRBV30 to TRBJ2-3; the match to TRBD2 covers 10 bases. V was clipped by 4 bases and J by 4 bases; unmatched bases: 2. CDR1 is GTSNPN, CDR2 SVGIG, per germline (reference sequence). This CDR3 has 13 amino acids. The CDR3 is CAWTSGSPDTQYF. Here the CDR3 DNA reads TGTGCCTGGACTAGCGGGAGTCCAGATACGCAGTATTTT.